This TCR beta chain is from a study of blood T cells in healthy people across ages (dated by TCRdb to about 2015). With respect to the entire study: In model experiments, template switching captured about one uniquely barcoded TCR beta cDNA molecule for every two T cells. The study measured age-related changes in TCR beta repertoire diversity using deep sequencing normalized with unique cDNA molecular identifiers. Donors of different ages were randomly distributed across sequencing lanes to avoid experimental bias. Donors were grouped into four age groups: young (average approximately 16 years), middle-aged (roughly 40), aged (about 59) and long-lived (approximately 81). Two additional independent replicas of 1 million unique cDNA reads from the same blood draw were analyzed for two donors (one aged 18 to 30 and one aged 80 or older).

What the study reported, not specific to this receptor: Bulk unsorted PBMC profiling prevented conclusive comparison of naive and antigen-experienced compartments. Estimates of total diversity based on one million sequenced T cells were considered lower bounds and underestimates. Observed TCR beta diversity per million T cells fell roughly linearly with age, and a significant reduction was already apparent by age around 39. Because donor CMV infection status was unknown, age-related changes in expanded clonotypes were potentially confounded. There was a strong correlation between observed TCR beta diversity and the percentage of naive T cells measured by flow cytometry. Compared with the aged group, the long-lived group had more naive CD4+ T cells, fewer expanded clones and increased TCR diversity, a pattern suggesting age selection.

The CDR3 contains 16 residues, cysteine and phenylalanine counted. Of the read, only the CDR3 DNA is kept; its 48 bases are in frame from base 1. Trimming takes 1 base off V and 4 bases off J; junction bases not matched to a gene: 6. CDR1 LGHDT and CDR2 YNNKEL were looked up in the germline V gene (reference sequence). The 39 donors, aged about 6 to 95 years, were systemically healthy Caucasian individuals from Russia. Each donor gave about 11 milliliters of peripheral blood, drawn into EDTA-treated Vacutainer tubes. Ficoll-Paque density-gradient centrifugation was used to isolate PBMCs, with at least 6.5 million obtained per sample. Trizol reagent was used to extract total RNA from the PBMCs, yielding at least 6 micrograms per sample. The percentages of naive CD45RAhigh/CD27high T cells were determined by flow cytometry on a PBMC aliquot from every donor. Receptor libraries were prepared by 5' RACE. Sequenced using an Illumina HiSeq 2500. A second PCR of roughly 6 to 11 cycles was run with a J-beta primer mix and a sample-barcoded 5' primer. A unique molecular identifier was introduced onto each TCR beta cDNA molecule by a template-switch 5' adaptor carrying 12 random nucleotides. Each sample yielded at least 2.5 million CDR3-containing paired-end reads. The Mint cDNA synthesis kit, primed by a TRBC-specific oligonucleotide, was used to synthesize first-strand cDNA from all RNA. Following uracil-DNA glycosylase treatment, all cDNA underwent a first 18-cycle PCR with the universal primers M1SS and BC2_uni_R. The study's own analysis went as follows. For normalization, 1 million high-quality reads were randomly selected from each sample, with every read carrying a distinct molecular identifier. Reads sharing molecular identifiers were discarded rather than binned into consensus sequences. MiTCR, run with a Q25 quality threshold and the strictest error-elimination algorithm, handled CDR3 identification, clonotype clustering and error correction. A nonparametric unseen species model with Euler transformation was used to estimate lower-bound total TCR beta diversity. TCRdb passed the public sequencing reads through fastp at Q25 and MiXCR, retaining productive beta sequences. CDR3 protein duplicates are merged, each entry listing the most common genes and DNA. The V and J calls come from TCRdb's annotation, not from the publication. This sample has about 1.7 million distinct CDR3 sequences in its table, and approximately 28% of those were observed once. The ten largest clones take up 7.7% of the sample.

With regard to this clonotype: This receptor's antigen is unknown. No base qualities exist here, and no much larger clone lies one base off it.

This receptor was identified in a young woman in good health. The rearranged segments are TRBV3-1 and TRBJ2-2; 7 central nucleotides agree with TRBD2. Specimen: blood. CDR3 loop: CASSQGGAGFTGELFF. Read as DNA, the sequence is TGTGCCAGCAGCCAAGGGGGAGCGGGGTTCACCGGGGAGCTGTTTTTT.